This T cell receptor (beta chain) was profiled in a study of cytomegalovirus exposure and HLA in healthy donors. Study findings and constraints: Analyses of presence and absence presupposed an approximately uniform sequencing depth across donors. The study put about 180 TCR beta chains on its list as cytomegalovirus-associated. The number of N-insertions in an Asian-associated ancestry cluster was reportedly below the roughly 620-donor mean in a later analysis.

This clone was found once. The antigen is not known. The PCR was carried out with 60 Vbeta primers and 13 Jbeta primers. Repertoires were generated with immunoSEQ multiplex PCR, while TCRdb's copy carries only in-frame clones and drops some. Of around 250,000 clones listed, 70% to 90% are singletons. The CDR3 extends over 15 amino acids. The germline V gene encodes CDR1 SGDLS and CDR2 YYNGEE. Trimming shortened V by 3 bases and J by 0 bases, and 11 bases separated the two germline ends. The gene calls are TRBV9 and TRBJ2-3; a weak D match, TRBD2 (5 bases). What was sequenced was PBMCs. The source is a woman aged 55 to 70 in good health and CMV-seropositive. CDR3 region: CASSAEGPSTDTQYF. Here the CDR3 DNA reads TGTGCCAGCAGCGCCGAGGGTCCTAGCACAGATACGCAGTATTTT.